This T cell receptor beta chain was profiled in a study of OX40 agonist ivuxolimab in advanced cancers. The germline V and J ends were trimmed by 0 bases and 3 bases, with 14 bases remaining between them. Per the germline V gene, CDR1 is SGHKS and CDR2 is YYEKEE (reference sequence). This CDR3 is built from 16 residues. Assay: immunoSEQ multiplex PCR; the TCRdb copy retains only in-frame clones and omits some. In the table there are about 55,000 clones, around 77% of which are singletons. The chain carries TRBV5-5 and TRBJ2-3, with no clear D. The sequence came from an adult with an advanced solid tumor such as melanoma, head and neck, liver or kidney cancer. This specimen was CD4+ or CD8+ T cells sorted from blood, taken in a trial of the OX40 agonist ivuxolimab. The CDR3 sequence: CASSLGARSPTDTQYF. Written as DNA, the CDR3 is TGTGCCAGCAGCTTGGGGGCTAGATCACCTACAGATACGCAGTATTTT.